The 13 T cell receptor beta chains below come from one sample, sequenced in a study of blood T cell repertoires in COVID-19. The data were produced by immunoSEQ multiplex PCR, yet TCRdb's version contains in-frame clones alone and is incomplete. In the table there are around 260,000 clones, 86% of which are singletons. The sequenced sample was peripheral blood. The receptors here all came from a man in his forties or fifties who had recovered from COVID-19.

The chain joins TRBV9 to TRBJ1-2; D unresolved. From germline, CDR1 is SGDLS and CDR2 YYNGEE. The V end lost 3 bases, the J end lost 2 bases, and 17 bases lay between the germline ends. CDR3 length: 16 amino acids. CDR3 nucleotide sequence: TGTGCCAGCAGCGCTGGAGGTGCCCCCCCCAACTATGGCTACACCTTC. Its translation is CASSAGGAPPNYGYTF.

Only one count was recorded for this clone. The chain couples TRBV9 to TRBJ2-1; 14 bases are a match to TRBD2. Trimming took 2 bases from V and 9 from J; bases not matched to a gene: 4. The CDR3 loop spans 15 amino acids. In germline, CDR1 is SGDLS, CDR2 YYNGEE. The CDR3 spells CASSVGTSGSGEQFF. The CDR3 DNA sequence: TGTGCCAGCAGCGTGGGGACTAGCGGGAGCGGTGAGCAGTTCTTC.

V and J are TRBV11-3 and TRBJ2-1; 7 bases match TRBD1. The CDR3 spans 15 residues. V was pared by 5 bases and J by 5 bases, with 9 bases of the junction left unmatched. Germline V CDR1 and CDR2: SGHNT, YENEEA. The CDR3 loop is CASSLRQGRNNEQFF. In DNA, the CDR3 is TGTGCCAGCAGCCTACGACAGGGTAGGAACAATGAGCAGTTCTTC.

This chain connects TRBV24-1 to TRBJ1-2; 10 nucleotides agree with TRBD1. This CDR3 spans 12 amino acids. Germline V gene sequence: CDR1 KGHDR, CDR2 SFDVKD. The trim removed 10 bases at V and 8 bases at J, leaving 6 bases unmatched. CDR3 DNA: TGTGCCACGACCGGGACAGGGGACGGCTACACCTTC. It yields the protein CATTGTGDGYTF.

The chain has TRBV5-1 and TRBJ2-5; 7 nucleotides match TRBD2. With 5 bases clipped from V and 5 bases from J, the junction kept 15 bases outside the gene matches. This CDR3 contains 16 residues. CDR1 is SGHRS and CDR2 is YFSETQ in the germline V gene. The CDR3 spells CASSSPAGDLWETQYF. The CDR3 coding sequence is TGCGCCAGCAGTTCTCCGGCGGGAGATTTGTGGGAGACCCAGTACTTC.

This clone was picked up a small number of times. In the same sample, other DNA sequences code for this CDR3. This sequence joins TRBV19 and TRBJ1-5; 7 bases match TRBD1. This CDR3 is 13 amino acids long. CDR1 and CDR2 from the germline V gene are LNHDA and SQIVND (reference sequence). Unmatched junction bases numbered 2, after V lost 3 bases and J lost 6 bases. The CDR3 protein is CASSIRGTQPQHF. The DNA for the CDR3 is TGTGCCAGTAGTATCAGGGGGACTCAGCCCCAGCATTTT.

The chain recombines TRBV30 with TRBJ2-1; 13 bases agree with TRBD2. Germline CDR1 reads GTSNPN; CDR2 reads SVGIG (reference sequence). The CDR3 runs 19 residues. Germline trimming cut 5 bases from V and 0 bases from J; bases unmatched to any gene: 13. The CDR3: CAWGLAGARRAGSYNEQFF. In nucleotides, the CDR3 is TGTGCCTGGGGACTAGCGGGAGCCCGACGAGCGGGCTCCTACAATGAGCAGTTCTTC.

This clone appeared a few times. This chain connects TRBV9 to TRBJ2-1; TRBD2 aligns across 9 bases. J was trimmed by 8 bases and V by 0 bases; bases with no gene match: 9. Germline-derived CDR1 and CDR2 are SGDLS and YYNGEE. The CDR3 covers 16 residues. The CDR3 protein is CASSVGLAGVFDEQFF. In nucleotides, the CDR3 is TGTGCCAGCAGCGTAGGATTAGCGGGAGTCTTCGATGAGCAGTTCTTC.

This clone was observed once. The V gene is TRBV19, the J gene TRBJ2-2; 8 nucleotides align to TRBD2. The CDR3 spans 16 residues. With V trimmed by 5 bases and J by 2 bases, 7 bases remained unmatched. Germline V lookup: CDR1 LNHDA, CDR2 SQIVND (reference sequence). For the CDR3, the DNA is TGTGCCAGTAGTCCCCGGACTAGCCCCAACACCGGGGAGCTGTTTTTT. Protein product: CASSPRTSPNTGELFF.

The chain has TRBV9 and TRBJ2-5; 7 nucleotides match TRBD1. J lost 1 base, V lost 3 bases, and 9 bases had no gene match. Germline CDR1 reads SGDLS; CDR2 reads YYNGEE. The length of the CDR3 is 16 residues. CDR3 in amino acids: CASSGLTGTVQETQYF. The CDR3 DNA reads as TGTGCCAGCAGCGGATTGACCGGGACAGTCCAAGAGACCCAGTACTTC. Based on the CDR3 plus reference TRBV9 and TRBJ2-5, the full variable domain is DSGVTQTPKHLITATGQRVTLRCSPRSGDLSVYWYQQSLDQGLQFLIQYYNGEERAKGNILERFSAQQFPDLHSELNLSSLELGDSALYFCASSGLTGTVQETQYFGPGTRLLVL.

The V call is TRBV7-9, the J call TRBJ2-2; 8 positions match TRBD1. This CDR3 comprises 13 residues. Looked up from germline, CDR1 is SEHNR and CDR2 is FQNEAQ (reference sequence). With V trimmed by 11 bases and J by 6 bases, 8 bases remained unmatched. The CDR3 loop reads CAGNRGQAGELFF. DNA for the CDR3: TGTGCCGGCAACAGGGGACAGGCCGGGGAGCTGTTTTTT.

The gene calls are TRBV19 and TRBJ1-5; 7 bases agree with TRBD1. V lost 7 bases and J lost 1; bases outside the gene matches: 4. CDR3 length: 14 residues. Germline CDR1 LNHDA, CDR2 SQIVND (reference sequence). Here the CDR3 DNA reads TGTGCCAGTACTCCGGACAGGAGCAATCAGCCCCAGCATTTT. This codes for CASTPDRSNQPQHF.

The gene calls are TRBV5-4 and TRBJ2-7, with 8 bases identical to TRBD2. Germline CDR1 reads SGHNT; CDR2 reads YYREEE (reference sequence). V lost 8 bases and J lost 3; bases outside the gene matches: 13. This CDR3 region has 15 residues. The chain's CDR3 is CASHRPGRGNYEQYF. The CDR3 nucleotides read TGTGCCAGTCACAGACCCGGGAGGGGAAACTACGAGCAGTACTTC. Full variable domain (remainder filled in from reference TRBV5-4 and TRBJ2-7): ETGVTQSPTHLIKTRGQQVTLRCSSQSGHNTVSWYQQALGQGPQFIFQYYREEENGRGNFPPRFSGLQFPNYSSELNVNALELDDSALYLCASHRPGRGNYEQYFGPGTRLTVT.